This TCR beta chain originates from a study of blood T cell repertoires in COVID-19. Generated by immunoSEQ multiplex PCR, the TCRdb table keeps only in-frame clones and is missing some. The sample includes about 150,000 clones, 87% of them seen just once. Germline trimming cut 4 bases from V and 7 bases from J; bases unmatched to any gene: 7. Looked up from germline, CDR1 is SGHRS and CDR2 is YFSETQ. CDR3 length: 15 residues. The J gene is TRBJ2-2, the V gene TRBV5-1; 10 positions match TRBD1. Input material: peripheral blood. This sequence originates from a woman aged 55-70 years with active or convalescent COVID-19. The DNA for the CDR3 is TGCGCCAGCAGCGCAGGGACAGGGGAACGCGGGGAGCTGTTTTTT. It encodes CASSAGTGERGELFF.